This paragraph covers one T cell receptor beta chain sequence. The CDR3 consists of 12 residues. CDR1 is LGHNA, CDR2 YNFKEQ, per germline. The sample originates from a study of T cells expressing NK-cell markers. TCRdb re-analyzed the 5' RACE reads; it lists each CDR3 protein once, without DNA. The sample table includes 150,000 or so distinct CDR3 sequences. The chain is built from TRBV4-2 and TRBJ2-1. The receptor was isolated from a woman in her forties or fifties in good health. The source material was blood T cells: a sorted CD56 or NKG2C T cell subset, CD4+ or CD8+ T cells, or bulk PBMC T cells (not recorded which). The CDR3: CASGDNYNEQFF.